The clone carrying this T cell receptor (beta chain) has ten or more counts. Antigen specificity is unknown. This sample is part of a study of T cell repertoires in cytomegalovirus infection. Looking at the study overall: TCR beta signatures that were public indicated CMV infection and matching HLA type. Study results and limitations: Within the response measured ex vivo, HLA-C-restricted CMV-specific TCR beta clonotypes were dominant.

This CDR3 is 15 amino acids long. CDR1 is LGHNT and CDR2 is FRNRAP in the germline V gene. J lost 7 bases, V lost 7 bases, and 11 bases had no gene match. TCRdb reprocessed the reads via MiXCR and lists one record per CDR3 protein. The table has roughly 500,000 distinct CDR3 sequences, roughly 12% seen once. Input material: PBMCs. The chain recombines TRBV12-5 with TRBJ2-1, with 9 bases that match TRBD2. This sequence was found in a human donor in good health (CMV status not recorded). Some clones in this sample may be carry-over from other donors' samples. The CDR3 reads CASASGLAGWNEQFF. CDR3 nucleotide sequence: TGTGCTAGTGCGTCGGGTCTAGCGGGATGGAATGAGCAGTTCTTC.